The 2 T cell receptor beta chains below all came from one sample that was sequenced in a study of vaccination effects on CD4 cells after COVID-19. Their antigen targets remain unknown. Expansion with viral peptide pools was applied to antigen-specific CD4+ T cells by the ViraFEST assay prior to sequencing. Subsequent to roughly 9 days of culture, CD4+ T cells were isolated. PCR confirmed that the person was infected with SARS-CoV-2 between March and December 2020. Using immunoSEQ multiplex PCR, the repertoire was profiled, and TCRdb retains in-frame clones only, with some absent. The table includes 22,000 or so clones, around 80% detected once. Sequencing used CD4+ T cells from PBMCs cultured with a peptide pool, obtained before COVID-19 vaccination. The receptor set was obtained from a human donor who had a prior SARS-CoV-2 infection.

This clone was seen a handful of times. The rearrangement joins TRBV19 to TRBJ1-6; D is perhaps TRBD1 (6 bases). CDR1 is LNHDA and CDR2 is SQIVND in the germline V gene (reference sequence). The CDR3 contains 13 residues. V shed 8 bases and J shed 4 bases, with 9 bases lying between them. In nucleotides, the CDR3 is TGTGCCAGTCAGGGGACTTATAATTCACCCCTCCACTTT. Translating it yields CASQGTYNSPLHF.

This chain uses TRBV11-3 with TRBJ1-4; D gene uncertain. There are 16 residues in the CDR3. V dropped 4 bases and J dropped 3 bases, with 15 bases sitting between them. In germline, CDR1 is SGHNT, CDR2 YENEEA. In DNA form, the CDR3 reads TGTGCCAGCAGCTCCATGGGGAGAATGGCTAATGAAAAACTGTTTTTT. Its protein product is CASSSMGRMANEKLFF.